What follows are 8 T cell receptor beta chains derived from one specimen sequenced in a study of T-cell reconstitution after alpha-beta-depleted transplantation in children. As it was prepared, the TCRbeta library received unique molecular identifiers. TCRdb reanalysed the PCR reads using MiXCR and keeps one entry per CDR3 protein. The sample has about 310,000 distinct CDR3 sequences; 23% are singletons. Material: PBMCs, mostly from graft donor cells, obtained 180 days after TCRalphabeta/CD19-depleted stem cell transplant. Receptor source: a male patient younger than 18 who had a stem cell transplant for acute lymphoblastic leukemia, so the T cells may come from the graft donor.

The genes are TRBV20-1 and TRBJ2-5; tentatively, D is TRBD2 (7 bases). The V and J ends lost 4 bases and 6 bases respectively, with 21 bases between them. CDR1 is DFQATT and CDR2 is SNEGSKA in the germline V gene (reference sequence). The CDR3 is made up of 15 amino acids. CDR3 sequence reads: CSATLRGGIMKTQYF. In nucleotides, the CDR3 is TGCAGTGCTACTCTTAGGGGGGGCATAATGAAGACCCAGTACTTC.

The chain couples TRBV12-3 or TRBV12-4 to TRBJ1-1; D unclear. The CDR3 covers 12 residues. Trimming left V 3 bases short and J 8 bases short, with 10 bases between. The CDR3 sequence: CASSFDMPEAFF. The CDR3 bases are TGTGCCAGCAGTTTCGACATGCCCGAAGCTTTCTTT.

The genes are TRBV6-5 and TRBJ2-7; D might be TRBD2 (7 bases). V was trimmed by 2 bases and J by 3 bases, leaving 14 bases between them. CDR1 MNHEY and CDR2 SVGAGI come from the germline V gene. The CDR3 length is 15 residues. This CDR3 reads CASSYVGGLVYEQYF. CDR3 in DNA: TGTGCCAGCAGTTACGTGGGGGGGCTCGTCTACGAGCAGTACTTC.

This clonotype was detected a few times. The chain couples TRBV20-1 to TRBJ2-3; D gene uncertain. CDR1 and CDR2 (germline): DFQATT, SNEGSKA (reference sequence). V lost 3 bases to trimming and J lost 0 bases, with 7 bases between them. The CDR3 is 13 amino acids. The chain's CDR3 is CSASWPSTDTQYF. CDR3 DNA: TGCAGTGCTAGCTGGCCTAGCACAGATACGCAGTATTTT.

This clonotype was counted a few times. The J gene is TRBJ2-5, the V gene TRBV20-1, with TRBD2 as a possible D gene (5 bases). CDR3 size: 11 residues. Trimming removed 3 bases from V and 8 bases from J, with 10 bases in between. Germline V gives CDR1 DFQATT, CDR2 SNEGSKA (reference sequence). CDR3 DNA: TGCAGTGCTAGGGCCCCGGGAACCCAGTACTTC. Protein sequence: CSARAPGTQYF.

The rearrangement uses TRBV24-1 and TRBJ2-1; D unclear. The CDR3 extends over 19 amino acids. Germline V gives CDR1 KGHDR, CDR2 SFDVKD. V lost 3 bases and J 5 bases, leaving 25 bases between the germline ends. DNA for the CDR3: TGTGCCACCAGTGATCCGTTCGGGTCTGGTACATTTGTGAACAATGAGCAGTTCTTC. Translation gives CATSDPFGSGTFVNNEQFF.

The V and J genes are TRBV7-8 and TRBJ2-7; weak D call: TRBD2 (5 bases). V was cut by 1 base and J by 11 bases, with 12 bases left in between. Germline CDR1 SGHVS, CDR2 FQNEAQ. The CDR3 has 12 residues. The CDR3 sequence is CASSLGGREKYF. In nucleotides, the CDR3 is TGTGCCAGCAGCTTAGGGGGTAGGGAGAAGTACTTC.

The V call is TRBV27, the J call TRBJ2-7, with 7 bases aligning to TRBD2. From germline, CDR1 is MNHEY and CDR2 SMNVEV (reference sequence). J lost 0 bases, V lost 3 bases, and 5 bases had no gene match. The CDR3 is 15 amino acids. Written as DNA, the CDR3 is TGTGCCAGCAGTTTTACCGGGACTAACTCCTACGAGCAGTACTTC. It codes for CASSFTGTNSYEQYF.